Presented here are 7 T cell receptor beta chains from one specimen sequenced in a study of cytomegalovirus exposure and HLA in healthy donors. Primers: 60 Vbeta forward and 13 Jbeta reverse. Profiling relied on immunoSEQ multiplex PCR, and the TCRdb table lists in-frame clones only, not all of them. The profile shows about 200,000 clones, about 80% of them singletons. Specimen: PBMCs. These receptors all stem from a man between 18 and 29 years old in good health and CMV-seronegative.

The chain's CDR3 is CASSLAGSSYNEQFF. CDR3 in DNA: TGTGCCAGCAGTTTGGCCGGGAGCTCCTACAATGAGCAGTTCTTC. The chain is built from TRBV28 and TRBJ2-1; TRBD2 might be the D (6 bases). The CDR3 length is 15 residues. The germline CDR1 and CDR2 sequences are MDHEN and SYDVKM. With 3 bases removed from V and 0 bases from J, the gap between germline ends came to 9 bases.

This clone was detected a few times. V gene TRBV4-3 combines with J gene TRBJ2-5; TRBD2 matches 11 bases. This CDR3 region has 18 residues. Germline CDR1 is LGHNA and CDR2 is YSLEER. The junction had 9 bases not matched to a gene; V was cut back by 3 bases and J by 0 bases. CDR3 sequence reads: CASSQGTLAGGHQETQYF. CDR3 nucleotides: TGCGCCAGCAGCCAGGGGACTCTAGCGGGGGGCCACCAAGAGACCCAGTACTTC.

This clone showed up just once. V usage is TRBV19 and J usage is TRBJ1-5; 10 bases agree with TRBD1. The length of the CDR3 is 14 residues. Germline values: CDR1 LNHDA, CDR2 SQIVND (reference sequence). V trimming: 6 bases; J trimming: 6 bases; junction bases outside the gene matches: 5. The CDR3 DNA is TGTGCCAGTAGCTCAGACAGGGGGCCTCAGCCCCAGCATTTT. Amino acid sequence: CASSSDRGPQPQHF.

The rearrangement uses TRBV25-1 and TRBJ2-7, with TRBD2 matching 7 bases. This CDR3 is 17 amino acids long. CDR1 is MGHDK and CDR2 is SYGVNS in the germline V gene. J lost 5 bases, V lost 1 base, and 14 bases had no gene match. CDR3 region: CASSESPSGAGNNEQYF. The CDR3, as DNA: TGTGCCAGCAGTGAATCCCCTTCTGGAGCGGGAAACAACGAGCAGTACTTC.

The chain is built from TRBV6-5 and TRBJ2-2; the D gene is possibly TRBD1 (6 bases). The V end lost 6 bases, the J end lost 4 bases, and 12 bases lay between the germline ends. The CDR3 length is 14 residues. Germline CDR1 is MNHEY and CDR2 is SVGAGI. DNA of the CDR3: TGTGCCAGCAGCCCATGGACAGTCACCGGGGAGCTGTTTTTT. Protein sequence: CASSPWTVTGELFF.

The gene calls are TRBV30 and TRBJ1-1, with a possible D match to TRBD1 (6 bases). The CDR3 consists of 16 residues. Trimming shortened V by 0 bases and J by 8 bases, and 22 bases separated the two germline ends. Germline assignment: CDR1 GTSNPN and CDR2 SVGIG (reference sequence). CDR3 nucleotides: TGTGCCTGGAGTGTGAGGGGGAGACGAATGGTGGACGAAGCTTTCTTT. Protein: CAWSVRGRRMVDEAFF.

V usage is TRBV15 and J usage is TRBJ1-2, with D possibly matching TRBD1 (6 bases). CDR3 length: 13 amino acids. V lost 5 bases to trimming and J lost 8 bases, with 15 bases between them. Germline V gives CDR1 LNHNV, CDR2 YYDKDF (reference sequence). The CDR3 DNA is TGTGCCACCAGCTCCCGGACAGACGGCGGCTACACCTTC. Amino acids: CATSSRTDGGYTF.